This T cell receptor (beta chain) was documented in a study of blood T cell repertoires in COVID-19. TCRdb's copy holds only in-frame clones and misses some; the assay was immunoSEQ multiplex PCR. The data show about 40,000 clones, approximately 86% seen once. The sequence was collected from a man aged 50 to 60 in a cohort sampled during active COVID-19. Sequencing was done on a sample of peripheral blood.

CDR3 nucleotide sequence: TGTGCCAGCAGCCCCGGGACTAGCGGGGCCCCCTCCTACAATGAGCAGTTCTTC. It encodes CASSPGTSGAPSYNEQFF. The V gene is TRBV7-2, the J gene TRBJ2-1; 13 bases match TRBD2. This CDR3 is built from 18 residues. Unmatched junction bases numbered 7, after V lost 5 bases and J lost 0 bases. Germline CDR1 reads SGHTA; CDR2 reads FQGNSA. Full variable domain (rest looked up from reference TRBV7-2 and TRBJ2-1): GAGVSQSPSNKVTEKGKDVELRCDPISGHTALYWYRQSLGQGLEFLIYFQGNSAPDKSGLPSDRFSAERTGGSVSTLTIQRTQQEDSAVYLCASSPGTSGAPSYNEQFFGPGTRLTVL.